This T cell receptor (beta chain) was recorded in a study of OX40 agonist ivuxolimab in advanced cancers. Across the whole study: The dose-escalation cohort was around 83% male, with a mean age of about 60 years, ranging roughly 23 to 79.

There are 19 residues in the CDR3. Trimming removed 4 bases from V and 2 bases from J, with 26 bases in between. Per the germline V gene, CDR1 is MGHRA and CDR2 is YSYEKL. The table came from immunoSEQ multiplex PCR; TCRdb's copy has only in-frame clones and leaves some out. The repertoire consists of some 61,000 clones, with approximately 87% occurring once and the leading ten covering roughly 4.5%. The clonotype was recovered from an adult with an advanced solid tumor such as melanoma, head and neck, liver or kidney cancer. Sequencing was performed on CD4+ or CD8+ T cells sorted from blood, taken in a trial of the OX40 agonist ivuxolimab. The chain carries TRBV4-1 and TRBJ1-2; D is perhaps TRBD1 (6 bases). For the CDR3, the DNA is TGCGCCAGCAGCCCCTACCAGAATCTGGACAGTCAGGGGAACTATGGCTACACCTTC. Protein: CASSPYQNLDSQGNYGYTF.